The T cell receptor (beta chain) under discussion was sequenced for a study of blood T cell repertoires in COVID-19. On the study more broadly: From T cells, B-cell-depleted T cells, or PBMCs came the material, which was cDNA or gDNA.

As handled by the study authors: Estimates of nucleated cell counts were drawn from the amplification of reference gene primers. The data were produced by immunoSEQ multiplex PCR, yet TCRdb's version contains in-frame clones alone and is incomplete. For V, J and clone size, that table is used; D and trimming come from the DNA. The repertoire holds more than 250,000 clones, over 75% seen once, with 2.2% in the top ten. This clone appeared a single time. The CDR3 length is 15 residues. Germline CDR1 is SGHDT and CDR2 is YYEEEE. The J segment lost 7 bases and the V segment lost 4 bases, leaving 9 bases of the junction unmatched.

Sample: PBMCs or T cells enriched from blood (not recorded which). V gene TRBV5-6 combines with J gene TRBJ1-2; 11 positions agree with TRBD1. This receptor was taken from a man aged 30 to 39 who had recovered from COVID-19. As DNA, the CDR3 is TGTGCCAGCAGCCTGAGCCGGACAGGGGGCCTTGGCTACACCTTC. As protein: CASSLSRTGGLGYTF.